The present entry profiles one T cell receptor beta chain with its context. Its antigen is still unknown. Only Caucasian adults living in Nashville, Tennessee served as donors. CD45RA+ naive and CD45RA-negative memory subsets were separated from CD4+ cells. This record belongs to a study of shared clonotypes between healthy human individuals. The CDR3 is 17 residues long. The germline V gene has CDR1 MNHEY and CDR2 SMNVEV (reference sequence). V was pared by 5 bases and J by 3 bases, with 9 bases of the junction left unmatched. TCRdb's table, derived via immunoSEQ multiplex PCR, lists solely in-frame clones and lacks some. This table holds some 650,000 clones, roughly 97% found once. Findings and caveats of the study: Only blood was sampled; tissue repertoires likely differ.

This receptor was taken from a woman aged 25 to 39 in good health. This chain joins TRBV27 and TRBJ2-6; TRBD1 matches at 8 bases. Input material: naive CD4+ T cells sorted from blood. As for subset: CD45RA+ positively selected. This CDR3 is CASSRAQGASGANVLTF. CDR3 in DNA: TGTGCCAGCAGTCGAGCTCAGGGGGCCAGTGGGGCCAACGTCCTGACTTTC.